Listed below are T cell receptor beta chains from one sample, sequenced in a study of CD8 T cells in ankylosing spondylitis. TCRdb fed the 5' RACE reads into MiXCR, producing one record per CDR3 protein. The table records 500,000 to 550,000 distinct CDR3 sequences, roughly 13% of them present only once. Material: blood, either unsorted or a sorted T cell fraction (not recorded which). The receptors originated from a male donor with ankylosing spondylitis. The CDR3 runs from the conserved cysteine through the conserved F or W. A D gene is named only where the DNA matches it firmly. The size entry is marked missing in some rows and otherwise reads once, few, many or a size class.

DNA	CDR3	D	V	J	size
TGTGCCACCAGCAGAGGGAGGGGAGATACGCAGTATTTT	CATSRGRGDTQYF	.	TRBV15	TRBJ2-3	once
TGTGCCAGCAGCTTAGAGCGGGGTGTCGGACGAGATGAGCAGTTCTTC	CASSLERGVGRDEQFF	TRBD2	TRBV7-9	TRBJ2-1	few
TGTGCCAGCAGCTTAGCCCGGCCTTCTCCCGACACTGAAGCTTTCTTT	CASSLARPSPDTEAFF	.	TRBV7-9	TRBJ1-1	few
TGCGCCAGCAGCCACCCCGACAGGTCTAACTATGGCTACACCTTC	CASSHPDRSNYGYTF	.	TRBV4-1	TRBJ1-2	many
TGTGCCAGCAGTCTTAGCGGGAGGGCAGATACGCAGTATTTT	CASSLSGRADTQYF	TRBD2	TRBV12-3/TRBV12-4	TRBJ2-3	many
TGCAGTGCTAGAGGGGGCGGGAGTTCCTACAATGAGCAGTTCTTC	CSARGGGSSYNEQFF	TRBD2	TRBV20-1	TRBJ2-1	few
TGCGCCAGCAGCTTGGGAGCAGGAGGACACGAAAATGGCTACACCTTC	CASSLGAGGHENGYTF	.	TRBV5-1	TRBJ1-2	.
TGCAGCGTCCTCGGTCTGAACACTGAAGCTTTCTTT	CSVLGLNTEAFF	.	TRBV29-1	TRBJ1-1	.
TGCAGTGCTTCCCGGACTAGCGGGATGAGGTACGAGCAGTACTTC	CSASRTSGMRYEQYF	TRBD2	TRBV20-1	TRBJ2-7	.
TGCAGTGCTAGGACAGGGTTGGATCAGCCCCAGCATTTT	CSARTGLDQPQHF	TRBD1	TRBV20-1	TRBJ1-5	.
TGTGCCTGGAGTCAAAGGGTCAATGAGCAGTTCTTC	CAWSQRVNEQFF	.	TRBV30	TRBJ2-1	.
TGTGCCAGCAGAGCCTCGGCGGGACAGGGGGCAAGATACAATGAGCAGTTCTTC	CASRASAGQGARYNEQFF	TRBD1	TRBV7-8	TRBJ2-1	few
TGCAGTGCTAGAGTTGCGGGAAGAGCGGCAGATACGCAGTATTTT	CSARVAGRAADTQYF	.	TRBV20-1	TRBJ2-3	many
TGCGCCAGCAGCTCGCTAGCGGGAGGGCGGTACACCGGGGAGCTGTTTTTT	CASSSLAGGRYTGELFF	TRBD2	TRBV5-1	TRBJ2-2	few
TGTGCCAGCGAAAGGGGACAGAGGGAGACCCAGTACTTC	CASERGQRETQYF	TRBD1	TRBV18	TRBJ2-5	many
TGTGCCAGCAGCTCTGTGAGCTCCTACAATGAGCAGTTCTTC	CASSSVSSYNEQFF	.	TRBV5-4	TRBJ2-1	few
TGCGCCAGCAGCAGGGGACTAGCGGGTTCCTACAATGAGCAGTTCTTC	CASSRGLAGSYNEQFF	TRBD2	TRBV5-1	TRBJ2-1	many
TGTGCCAGCAGTCCGGACAGGGCCCAACTGTTTTTT	CASSPDRAQLFF	TRBD1	TRBV12-3/TRBV12-4	TRBJ1-4	.
TGCAGCGTCCAAATGGGTGGAGGCTACACCTTC	CSVQMGGGYTF	.	TRBV29-1	TRBJ1-2	few
TGTGCCAGCACCAACGACAGACGAACGATGAACACTGAAGCTTTCTTT	CASTNDRRTMNTEAFF	.	TRBV19	TRBJ1-1	.
TGTGCCAGCGGGGCGGGAGAGGTTTACTCGAACACCGGGGAGCTGTTTTTT	CASGAGEVYSNTGELFF	TRBD2	TRBV2	TRBJ2-2	.
TGTGCCAGCAGCCCCGGGACGCCAGCTAGCACAGATACGCAGTATTTT	CASSPGTPASTDTQYF	.	TRBV7-8	TRBJ2-3	.
TGTGCCAGCAGTTTCCGACAGGGCCGGAACACCGGGGAGCTGTTTTTT	CASSFRQGRNTGELFF	TRBD1	TRBV12-3/TRBV12-4	TRBJ2-2	few
TGTGCTAGTGGCCTTGCGAGGGGGTCATACAATGAGCAGTTCTTC	CASGLARGSYNEQFF	.	TRBV12-5	TRBJ2-1	.
TGCAGTGCTAGGACTAGCGGCACAGATACGCAGTATTTT	CSARTSGTDTQYF	TRBD2	TRBV20-1	TRBJ2-3	many
TGTGCCAGCAGCCAGAGGGCAGGGAATCAGCCCCAGCATTTT	CASSQRAGNQPQHF	.	TRBV3-1	TRBJ1-5	.
TGTGCCAGCACCCCTGAGCGCTCGGGTTCAGATACGCAGTATTTT	CASTPERSGSDTQYF	.	TRBV2	TRBJ2-3	.
TGCAGCGGCAGGGGGTACGGGCAAGAGACCCAGTACTTC	CSGRGYGQETQYF	TRBD1	TRBV29-1	TRBJ2-5	once
TGTGCCAGCAGCGCACGACAGGGATTGGGTATGAACACCGGGGAGCTGTTTTTT	CASSARQGLGMNTGELFF	TRBD1	TRBV11-1	TRBJ2-2	few
TGTGCCAGCAGTCGGAGAGGGGAGAATTCACCCCTCCACTTT	CASSRRGENSPLHF	.	TRBV2	TRBJ1-6	few
TGCGCCAGCAGCCCACTAACAGGGGGTGGCTACACCTTC	CASSPLTGGGYTF	TRBD1	TRBV4-1	TRBJ1-2	few
TGTGCCACCAGCTTGGACAGGAAGAATTCACCCCTCCACTTT	CATSLDRKNSPLHF	TRBD1	TRBV15	TRBJ1-6	many
TGTGCCAGCAGCTTTGACAGGGAAGCTTTCTTT	CASSFDREAFF	.	TRBV12-3/TRBV12-4	TRBJ1-1	few
TGTGCCTCCAGGGGGTTTATCACCGGGGAGCTGTTTTTT	CASRGFITGELFF	TRBD1	TRBV11-2	TRBJ2-2	.
TGTGCCAGCAGTGAAAGTCCCGGAAACACTGAAGCTTTCTTT	CASSESPGNTEAFF	.	TRBV2	TRBJ1-1	.
TGTGCCAGCTCCTGGGGGGACTCTAACTATGGCTACACCTTC	CASSWGDSNYGYTF	.	TRBV18	TRBJ1-2	once
TGTGCCAGCAGCGGGGTTTTGTCCTACGAGCAGTACTTC	CASSGVLSYEQYF	.	TRBV6-1	TRBJ2-7	.
TGTGCCAGCTTGGGGCAGGGGGGTTCACCCCTCCACTTT	CASLGQGGSPLHF	TRBD1	TRBV2	TRBJ1-6	many
TGCGCCAGCAGCGTAACAGGGTTTTGGAATTCACCCCTCCACTTT	CASSVTGFWNSPLHF	.	TRBV5-1	TRBJ1-6	many
TGCAGTGCTACGGGACTAGCGGGAGTCAATGAGCAGTTCTTC	CSATGLAGVNEQFF	TRBD2	TRBV20-1	TRBJ2-1	.
TGTGCCAGCAGTTCAATGCAGGGTCTTCTGTTTTTT	CASSSMQGLLFF	.	TRBV12-3/TRBV12-4	TRBJ1-4	many
TGTGCCAGCAGTTCGGACACCCGTAGCTACGAGCAGTACTTC	CASSSDTRSYEQYF	.	TRBV12-3/TRBV12-4	TRBJ2-7	few
TGTGCCACCAGTGCACAGGGCTACGAGCAGTACTTC	CATSAQGYEQYF	.	TRBV24-1	TRBJ2-7	few